The clone carrying this TCR beta chain has a handful of counts. Its cognate antigen is unknown. The source of the sample is a study of identical twins. The study, taken as a whole, reports: A partial confounding effect on zero-insertion analyses could come from invariant MAIT and iNKT cells.

Template switching (which added a universal primer site) was used, and cDNA carried unique molecular identifiers. TCRdb analysed the 5' RACE reads with MiXCR anew, one entry per CDR3 protein. The data contain about 890,000 distinct CDR3 sequences, 9% to 15% of them singletons. This sample also belongs to another study, concerning yellow fever vaccine responses in identical twins. Per that paper: Twins reportedly showed a vaccine T cell response that seemed partly convergent and partly personalized.

The receptor's source is a woman younger than 35 in good health. Sequenced input: PBMCs.

This CDR3 reads CASYNLRGTNYGYTF. The DNA of the CDR3 is TGTGCCAGCTACAATCTGAGGGGCACGAACTATGGCTACACCTTC. This chain uses TRBV6-2 or TRBV6-3 with TRBJ1-2, with D perhaps matching TRBD1 (5 bases). The CDR3 contains 15 residues. CDR1 is MNHEY and CDR2 is SVGEGT in the germline V gene. Between the trimmed V and J ends, which lost 8 bases and 2 bases, there was a span of 18 bases.